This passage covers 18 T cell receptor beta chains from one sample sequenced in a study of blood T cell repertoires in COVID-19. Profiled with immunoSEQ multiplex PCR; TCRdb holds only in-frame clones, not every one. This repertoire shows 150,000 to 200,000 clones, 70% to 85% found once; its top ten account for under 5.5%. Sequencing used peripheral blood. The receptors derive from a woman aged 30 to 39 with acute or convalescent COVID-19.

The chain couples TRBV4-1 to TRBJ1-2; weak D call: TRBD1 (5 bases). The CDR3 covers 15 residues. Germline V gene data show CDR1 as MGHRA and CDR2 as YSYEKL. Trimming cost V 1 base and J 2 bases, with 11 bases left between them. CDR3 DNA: TGCGCCAGCAGCCAAGTCGGGGACTTAAACTATGGCTACACCTTC. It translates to CASSQVGDLNYGYTF.

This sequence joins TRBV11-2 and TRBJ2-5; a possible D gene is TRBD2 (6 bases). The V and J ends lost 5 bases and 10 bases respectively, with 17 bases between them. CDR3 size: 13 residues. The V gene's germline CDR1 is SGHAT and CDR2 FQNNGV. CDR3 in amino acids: CASSPGFSGDQYF. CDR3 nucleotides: TGTGCCAGCAGCCCCGGTTTCTCGGGGGACCAGTACTTC. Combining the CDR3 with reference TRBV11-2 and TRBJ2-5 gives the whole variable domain EAGVAQSPRYKIIEKRQSVAFWCNPISGHATLYWYQQILGQGPKLLIQFQNNGVVDDSQLPKDRFSAERLKGVDSTLKIQPAKLEDSAVYLCASSPGFSGDQYFGPGTRLLVL.

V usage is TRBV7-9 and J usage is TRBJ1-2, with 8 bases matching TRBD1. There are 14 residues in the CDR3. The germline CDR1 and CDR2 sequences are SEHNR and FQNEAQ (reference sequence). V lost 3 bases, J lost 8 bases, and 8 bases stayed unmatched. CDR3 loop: CASSFPRGRGGYTF. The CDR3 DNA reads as TGTGCCAGCAGCTTCCCCAGGGGGCGAGGAGGCTACACCTTC.

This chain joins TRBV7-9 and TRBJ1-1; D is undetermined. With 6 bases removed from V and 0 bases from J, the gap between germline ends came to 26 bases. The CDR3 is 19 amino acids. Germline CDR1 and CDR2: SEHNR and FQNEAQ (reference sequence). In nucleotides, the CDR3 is TGTGCCAGCAGTTCCCGTTCCCACGGGGTCGTCCTTATGAACACTGAAGCTTTCTTT. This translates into CASSSRSHGVVLMNTEAFF.

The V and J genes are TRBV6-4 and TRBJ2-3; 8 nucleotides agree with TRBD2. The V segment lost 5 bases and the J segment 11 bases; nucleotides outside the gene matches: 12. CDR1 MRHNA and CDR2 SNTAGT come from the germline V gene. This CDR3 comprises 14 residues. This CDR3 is CASSPGTRHNQQYF. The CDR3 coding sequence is TGTGCCAGCAGTCCCGGGACTAGACATAATCAGCAGTATTTT.

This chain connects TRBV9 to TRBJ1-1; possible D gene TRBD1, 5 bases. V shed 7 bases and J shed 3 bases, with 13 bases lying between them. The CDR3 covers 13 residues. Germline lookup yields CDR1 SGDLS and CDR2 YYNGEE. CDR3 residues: CASGFGGDTEAFF. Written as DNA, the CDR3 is TGTGCCAGCGGTTTCGGGGGGGACACTGAAGCTTTCTTT.

The CDR3 is CASSQDRLQGSYEQYF. The CDR3 bases are TGTGCCAGCAGCCAAGACCGTTTGCAGGGAAGCTACGAGCAGTACTTC. The rearrangement links TRBV4-2 to TRBJ2-7; a weak D match, TRBD1 (5 bases). This CDR3 spans 16 amino acids. Germline V lookup: CDR1 LGHNA, CDR2 YNFKEQ. Trimming took 0 bases from V and 3 from J, leaving 15 bases between them.

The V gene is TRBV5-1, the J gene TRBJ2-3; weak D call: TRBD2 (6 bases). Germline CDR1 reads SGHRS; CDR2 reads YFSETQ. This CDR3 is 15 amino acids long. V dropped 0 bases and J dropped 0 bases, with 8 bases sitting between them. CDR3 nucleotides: TGCGCCAGCAGCTTGGATGGGACTAGCACAGATACGCAGTATTTT. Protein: CASSLDGTSTDTQYF.

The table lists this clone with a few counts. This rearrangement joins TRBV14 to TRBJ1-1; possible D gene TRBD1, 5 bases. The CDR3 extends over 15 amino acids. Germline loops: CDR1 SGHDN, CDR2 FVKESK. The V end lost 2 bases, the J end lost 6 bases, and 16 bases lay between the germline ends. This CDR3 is CASSQWRALGAEAFF. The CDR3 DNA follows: TGTGCCAGCAGCCAATGGAGGGCCCTGGGGGCTGAAGCTTTCTTT.

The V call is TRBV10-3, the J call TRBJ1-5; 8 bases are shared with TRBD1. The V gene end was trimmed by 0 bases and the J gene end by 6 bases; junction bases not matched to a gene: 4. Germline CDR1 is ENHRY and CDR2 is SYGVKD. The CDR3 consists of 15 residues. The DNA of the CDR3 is TGTGCCATCAGTGAGTCGATTACAGGGGGTCAGCCCCAGCATTTT. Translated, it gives CAISESITGGQPQHF.

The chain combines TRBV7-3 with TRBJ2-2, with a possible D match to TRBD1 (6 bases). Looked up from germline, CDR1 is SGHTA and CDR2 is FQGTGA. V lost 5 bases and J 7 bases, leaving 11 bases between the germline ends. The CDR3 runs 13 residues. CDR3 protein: CASSTSTGGELFF. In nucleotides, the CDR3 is TGTGCCAGCAGCACTTCGACAGGCGGGGAGCTGTTTTTT. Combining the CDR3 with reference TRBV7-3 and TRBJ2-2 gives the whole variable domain GAGVSQTPSNKVTEKGKYVELRCDPISGHTALYWYRQSLGQGPEFLIYFQGTGAADDSGLPNDRFFAVRPEGSVSTLKIQRTERGDSAVYLCASSTSTGGELFFGEGSRLTVL.

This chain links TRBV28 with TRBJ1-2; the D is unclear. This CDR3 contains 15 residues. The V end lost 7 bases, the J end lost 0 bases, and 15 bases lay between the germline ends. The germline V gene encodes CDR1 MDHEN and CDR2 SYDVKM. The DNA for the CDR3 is TGTGCCAGCAATGGTAGCGGCAGGACTAACTATGGCTACACCTTC. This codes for CASNGSGRTNYGYTF.

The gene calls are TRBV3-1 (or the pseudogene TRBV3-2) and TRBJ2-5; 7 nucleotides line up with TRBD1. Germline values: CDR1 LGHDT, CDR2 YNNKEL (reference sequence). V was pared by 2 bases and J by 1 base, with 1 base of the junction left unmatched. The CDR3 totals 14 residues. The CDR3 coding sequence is TGTGCCAGCAGCCAAAACAGGGGCCAAGAGACCCAGTACTTC. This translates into CASSQNRGQETQYF.

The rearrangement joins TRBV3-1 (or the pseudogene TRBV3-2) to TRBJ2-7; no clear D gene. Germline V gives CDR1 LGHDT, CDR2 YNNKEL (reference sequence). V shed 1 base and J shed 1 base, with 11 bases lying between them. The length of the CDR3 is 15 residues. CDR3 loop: CASSQGQARSYEQYF. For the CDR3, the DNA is TGTGCCAGCAGCCAAGGACAAGCCAGATCCTACGAGCAGTACTTC.

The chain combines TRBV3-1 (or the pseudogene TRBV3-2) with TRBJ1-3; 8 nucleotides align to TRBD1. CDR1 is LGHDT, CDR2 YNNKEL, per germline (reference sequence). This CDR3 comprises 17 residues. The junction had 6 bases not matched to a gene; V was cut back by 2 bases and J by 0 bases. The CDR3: CASSQRQGLISGNTIYF. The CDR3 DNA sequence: TGTGCCAGCAGCCAAAGACAGGGGCTTATCTCTGGAAACACCATATATTTT.

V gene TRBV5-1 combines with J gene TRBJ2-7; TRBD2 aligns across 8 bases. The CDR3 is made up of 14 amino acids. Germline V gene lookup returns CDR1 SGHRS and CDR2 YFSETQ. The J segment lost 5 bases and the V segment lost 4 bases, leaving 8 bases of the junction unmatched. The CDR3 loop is CASSLKRELNEQYF. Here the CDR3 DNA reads TGCGCCAGCAGCCTCAAGCGGGAGCTAAACGAGCAGTACTTC.

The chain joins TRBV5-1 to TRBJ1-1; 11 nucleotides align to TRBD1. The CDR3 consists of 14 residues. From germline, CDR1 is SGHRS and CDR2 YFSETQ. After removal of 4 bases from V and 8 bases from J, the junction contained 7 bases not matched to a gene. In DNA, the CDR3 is TGCGCCAGCAGCCTCCGGACAGGGGGCGAGGAAGCTTTCTTT. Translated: CASSLRTGGEEAFF.

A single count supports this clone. Here the CDR3 DNA reads TGCAGTGCTAGCGAAGAGACCCAGTACTTC. It yields the protein CSASEETQYF. This sequence joins TRBV20-1 and TRBJ2-5; D gene uncertain. Deletions cut 3 bases from V and 3 bases from J, with 2 bases between. CDR1 and CDR2 (germline): DFQATT, SNEGSKA (reference sequence). This CDR3 contains 10 residues.